Each of the 20 T cell receptor beta chains below was sequenced from the same sample in a study of cytomegalovirus exposure and HLA in healthy donors. The repertoire was sequenced with immunoSEQ multiplex PCR; TCRdb's copy has only in-frame clones and lacks some. In the table there are more than 300,000 clones, 86% of which are singletons. The sample was PBMCs. The receptors originated from a woman under 30 in good health and CMV-seronegative.

J is TRBJ2-1 and V is TRBV23-1; D ambiguous. TRBV23-1 is an open reading frame, and its role is uncertain. Trimming left V 6 bases short and J 3 bases short, with 15 bases between. This CDR3 is 15 amino acids long. The DNA for the CDR3 is TGCGCCAGCAGCTTTTCTAATCTCTTCTACAATGAGCAGTTCTTC. Translating gives CASSFSNLFYNEQFF.

The gene calls are TRBV4-3 and TRBJ1-3; 8 nucleotides match TRBD1. Germline loops: CDR1 LGHNA, CDR2 YSLEER. CDR3 size: 15 residues. The J segment lost 2 bases and the V segment lost 0 bases, leaving 0 bases of the junction unmatched. CDR3 nucleotide sequence: TGCGCCAGCAGCCAAGAGACAGGGGCTGGAAACACCATATATTTT. It specifies CASSQETGAGNTIYF.

The J gene is TRBJ2-2, the V gene TRBV7-9; a weak D match, TRBD1 (5 bases). The CDR3 sequence is 16 residues long. V shed 3 bases and J shed 5 bases, with 16 bases lying between them. Germline CDR1 reads SEHNR; CDR2 reads FQNEAQ (reference sequence). Here the CDR3 reads CASSLGPVPGTGELFF. The DNA for the CDR3 is TGTGCCAGCAGCTTGGGGCCGGTTCCTGGGACCGGGGAGCTGTTTTTT.

J is TRBJ2-3 and V is TRBV7-3; 9 bases align to TRBD2. Germline CDR1 reads SGHTA; CDR2 reads FQGTGA. The CDR3 contains 14 residues. Trimming removed 4 bases from V and 5 bases from J; junction bases left unmatched: 4. In nucleotides, the CDR3 is TGTGCCAGCAGCTCCACAGCGGGAGGAGATACGCAGTATTTT. This gives the protein CASSSTAGGDTQYF. Based on the CDR3 plus reference TRBV7-3 and TRBJ2-3, the full variable domain is GAGVSQTPSNKVTEKGKYVELRCDPISGHTALYWYRQSLGQGPEFLIYFQGTGAADDSGLPNDRFFAVRPEGSVSTLKIQRTERGDSAVYLCASSSTAGGDTQYFGPGTRLTVL.

The V gene is TRBV7-3, the J gene TRBJ1-2; the match to TRBD1 covers 10 bases. This CDR3 comprises 16 residues. The J segment lost 8 bases and the V segment lost 1 base, leaving 10 bases of the junction unmatched. Germline V lookup: CDR1 SGHTA, CDR2 FQGTGA. The CDR3 sequence: CASSLMGQGNRDGYTF. The CDR3, as DNA: TGTGCCAGCAGCTTAATGGGACAGGGGAACCGCGACGGCTACACCTTC.

The rearrangement uses TRBV28 and TRBJ2-3; no firm D call. The CDR3 covers 12 residues. Germline-derived CDR1 and CDR2 are MDHEN and SYDVKM. V gave up 3 bases and J gave up 6 bases, with 7 bases separating them. The DNA for the CDR3 is TGTGCCAGCAGTTTGGCTGGTGATACGCAGTATTTT. Translated: CASSLAGDTQYF.

This chain joins TRBV2 and TRBJ2-2; possibly TRBD2 for D (6 bases). Trimming left V 8 bases short and J 2 bases short, with 12 bases between. The germline gives CDR1 SNHLY, CDR2 FYNNEI. The CDR3 runs to 14 residues. CDR3: CASLGDSNTGELFF. The DNA of the CDR3 is TGTGCCAGCTTAGGGGACTCCAACACCGGGGAGCTGTTTTTT. Based on the CDR3 plus reference TRBV2 and TRBJ2-2, the full variable domain is EPEVTQTPSHQVTQMGQEVILRCVPISNHLYFYWYRQILGQKVEFLVSFYNNEISEKSEIFDDQFSVERPDGSNFTLKIRSTKLEDSAMYFCASLGDSNTGELFFGEGSRLTVL.

This chain links TRBV4-1 with TRBJ2-5; D gene ambiguous. There are 14 residues in the CDR3. CDR1 MGHRA and CDR2 YSYEKL come from the germline V gene. The V gene lost 1 base and the J gene lost 3 bases, with 9 bases spanning the gap. CDR3 protein: CASSQVGSEETQYF. CDR3 sequence (DNA): TGCGCCAGCAGCCAAGTTGGCAGTGAAGAGACCCAGTACTTC.

V is TRBV7-9 and J is TRBJ2-2, with TRBD2 identical over 10 bases. V shed 0 bases, J shed 6 bases, and the junction held 4 bases outside the gene matches. Germline V gene data show CDR1 as SEHNR and CDR2 as FQNEAQ (reference sequence). CDR3 size: 16 residues. Here the CDR3 reads CASSLAGSGRAGELFF. The CDR3 coding sequence is TGTGCCAGCAGCTTAGCCGGCAGCGGGAGGGCCGGGGAGCTGTTTTTT.

This chain joins TRBV6-1 and TRBJ1-1, with a weak D call TRBD1 (6 bases). This CDR3 is built from 15 residues. The ends were cut back, 3 bases at V and 0 bases at J, with 11 bases in the middle. Germline-derived CDR1 and CDR2 are MNHNS and SASEGT. The CDR3 loop is CASSEPGQMNTEAFF. Written as DNA, the CDR3 is TGTGCCAGCAGTGAGCCTGGACAGATGAACACTGAAGCTTTCTTT.

This rearrangement joins TRBV29-1 to TRBJ2-1, with 7 bases matching TRBD2. Looked up from germline, CDR1 is SQVTM and CDR2 is ANQGSEA. The junction had 7 bases not matched to a gene; V was cut back by 8 bases and J by 3 bases. The CDR3 runs to 13 residues. The CDR3 DNA follows: TGCAGCACCGCTAGCGGCCTCTACAATGAGCAGTTCTTC. This sequence encodes CSTASGLYNEQFF.

This sequence joins TRBV13 and TRBJ2-4, with 7 nucleotides matching TRBD2. Germline-derived CDR1 and CDR2 are PRHDT and FYEKMQ (reference sequence). CDR3 size: 15 residues. V gave up 5 bases and J gave up 0 bases; unmatched junction bases: 4. CDR3 bases: TGTGCCAGCAGCGATAGCGGGTTAGCCAAAAACATTCAGTACTTC. Translating it yields CASSDSGLAKNIQYF.

The V gene is TRBV18, the J gene TRBJ1-5; D uncertain. Trimming cost V 1 base and J 13 bases, with 20 bases left between them. The length of the CDR3 is 15 residues. CDR1 KGHSH and CDR2 LQKENI come from the germline V gene. In nucleotides, the CDR3 is TGTGCCAGCTCACCACAATTCGCATCCCGGGTTTTTCAGCATTTT. Amino acid sequence: CASSPQFASRVFQHF.

The J gene is TRBJ2-3, the V gene TRBV5-6, with TRBD1 as a possible D gene (6 bases). CDR3 length: 16 residues. Per germline, CDR1 SGHDT and CDR2 YYEEEE. V lost 3 bases and J 1 base, leaving 15 bases between the germline ends. CDR3 region: CASSSIGQRRTDTQYF. The CDR3 DNA follows: TGTGCCAGCAGCTCCATAGGACAGAGACGCACAGATACGCAGTATTTT.

V gene TRBV29-1 combines with J gene TRBJ2-5; D is perhaps TRBD2 (6 bases). Germline loops: CDR1 SQVTM, CDR2 ANQGSEA. V was cut by 3 bases and J by 5 bases, with 16 bases left in between. The CDR3 is 14 amino acids. CDR3 amino acids: CSVESLGGEETQYF. The CDR3 nucleotides read TGCAGCGTTGAGTCCTTAGGAGGGGAGGAGACCCAGTACTTC.

The DNA of the CDR3 is TGTGCCAGCATCCGACTAGGAGAACCCTACGAGCAGTACTTC. Translated, it gives CASIRLGEPYEQYF. The rearrangement joins TRBV27 to TRBJ2-7, with D possibly being TRBD2 (6 bases). The V gene's germline CDR1 is MNHEY and CDR2 SMNVEV (reference sequence). The CDR3 has 14 residues. V gave up 7 bases and J gave up 2 bases, with 15 bases separating them.

V gene TRBV27 combines with J gene TRBJ2-1; 9 nucleotides agree with TRBD2. Germline V gives CDR1 MNHEY, CDR2 SMNVEV (reference sequence). The CDR3 has 15 amino acids. The J segment lost 5 bases and the V segment lost 1 base, leaving 3 bases of the junction unmatched. The CDR3: CASSLLAGGNNEQFF. The DNA for the CDR3 is TGTGCCAGCAGTTTATTGGCGGGAGGGAACAATGAGCAGTTCTTC.

The J gene is TRBJ2-7, the V gene TRBV6-6; 10 bases fit TRBD1. CDR3 length equals 14 residues. V trimming: 10 bases; J trimming: 6 bases; junction bases outside the gene matches: 12. Germline CDR1 is MNHNY and CDR2 is SVGAGI (reference sequence). In DNA form, the CDR3 reads TGTGCCACAATCCCGGACAGGGGGACCGGCGAGCAGTACTTC. It encodes CATIPDRGTGEQYF.

This chain connects TRBV7-3 to TRBJ2-2; a weak D match, TRBD1 (5 bases). Trimming took 1 base from V and 3 from J, leaving 12 bases between them. The V gene's germline CDR1 is SGHTA and CDR2 FQGTGA. This CDR3 has 16 amino acids. In nucleotides, the CDR3 is TGTGCCAGCAGCTTAATGGGGCGTGTGGACACCGGGGAGCTGTTTTTT. Its translation is CASSLMGRVDTGELFF.

This clone has only a few counts. The chain has TRBV6-6 and TRBJ2-7; D remains unclear. The CDR3 length is 12 residues. With 5 bases removed from V and 3 bases from J, the gap between germline ends came to 8 bases. Germline CDR1 reads MNHNY; CDR2 reads SVGAGI (reference sequence). Here the CDR3 reads CASSRANYEQYF. The CDR3 nucleotides are TGTGCCAGCAGTCGAGCGAACTACGAGCAGTACTTC.